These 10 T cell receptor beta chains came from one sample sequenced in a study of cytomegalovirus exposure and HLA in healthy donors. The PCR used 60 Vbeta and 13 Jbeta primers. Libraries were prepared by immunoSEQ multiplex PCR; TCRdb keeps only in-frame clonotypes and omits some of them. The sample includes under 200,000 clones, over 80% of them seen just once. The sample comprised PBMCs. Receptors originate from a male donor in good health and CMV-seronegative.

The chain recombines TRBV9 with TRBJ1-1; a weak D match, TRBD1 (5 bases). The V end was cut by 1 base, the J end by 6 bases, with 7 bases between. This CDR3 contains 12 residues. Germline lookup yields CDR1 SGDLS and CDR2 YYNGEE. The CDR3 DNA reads TGTGCCAGCAGCGTACAGGGTTCTGAAGCTTTCTTT. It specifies CASSVQGSEAFF.

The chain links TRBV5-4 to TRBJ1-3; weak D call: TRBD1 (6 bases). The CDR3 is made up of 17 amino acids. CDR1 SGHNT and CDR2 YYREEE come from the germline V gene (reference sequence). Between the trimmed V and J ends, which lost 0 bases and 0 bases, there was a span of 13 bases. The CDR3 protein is CASSLEATGFSGNTIYF. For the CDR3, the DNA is TGTGCCAGCAGCTTGGAAGCGACAGGATTCTCTGGAAACACCATATATTTT.

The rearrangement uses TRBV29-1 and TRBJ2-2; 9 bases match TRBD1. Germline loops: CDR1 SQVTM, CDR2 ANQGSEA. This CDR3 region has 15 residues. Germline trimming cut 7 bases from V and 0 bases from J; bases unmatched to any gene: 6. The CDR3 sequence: CSGKQGASNTGELFF. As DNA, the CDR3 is TGCAGCGGGAAACAGGGGGCATCGAACACCGGGGAGCTGTTTTTT.

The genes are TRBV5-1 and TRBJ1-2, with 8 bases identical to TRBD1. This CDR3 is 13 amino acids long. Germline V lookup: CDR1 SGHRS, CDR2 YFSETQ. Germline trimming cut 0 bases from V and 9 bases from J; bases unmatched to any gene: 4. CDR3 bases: TGCGCCAGCAGCTTGGTACAGGGGGTTCGCTACACCTTC. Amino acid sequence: CASSLVQGVRYTF.

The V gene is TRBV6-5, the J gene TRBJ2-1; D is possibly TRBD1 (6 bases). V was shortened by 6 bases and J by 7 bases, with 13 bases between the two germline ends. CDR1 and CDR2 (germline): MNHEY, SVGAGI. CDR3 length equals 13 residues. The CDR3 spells CASRRTVWNEQFF. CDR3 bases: TGTGCCAGCAGACGGACAGTGTGGAATGAGCAGTTCTTC.

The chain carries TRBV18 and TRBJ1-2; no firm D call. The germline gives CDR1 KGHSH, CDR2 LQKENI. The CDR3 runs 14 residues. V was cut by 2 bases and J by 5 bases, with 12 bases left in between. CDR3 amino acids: CASSPAEVGYGYTF. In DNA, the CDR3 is TGTGCCAGCTCACCAGCCGAGGTCGGGTATGGCTACACCTTC.

The CDR3 sequence is CASSPASGDPYEQYF. CDR3 in DNA: TGTGCCAGCTCACCCGCTAGCGGGGATCCCTACGAGCAGTACTTC. The J gene is TRBJ2-7, the V gene TRBV18; 9 nucleotides match TRBD2. CDR1 KGHSH and CDR2 LQKENI come from the germline V gene. CDR3 length equals 15 residues. V trimming: 3 bases; J trimming: 2 bases; junction bases outside the gene matches: 5. Complete variable domain (other parts from reference TRBV18 and TRBJ2-7): NAGVMQNPRHLVRRRGQEARLRCSPMKGHSHVYWYRQLPEEGLKFMVYLQKENIIDESGMPKERFSAEFPKEGPSILRIQQVVRGDSAAYFCASSPASGDPYEQYFGPGTRLTVT.

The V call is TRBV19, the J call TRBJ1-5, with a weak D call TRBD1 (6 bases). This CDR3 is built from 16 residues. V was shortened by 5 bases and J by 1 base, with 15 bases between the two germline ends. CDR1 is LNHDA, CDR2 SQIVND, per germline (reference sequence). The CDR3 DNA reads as TGTGCCAGTAGTTCCCCGAGGGACACCAGCAATCAGCCCCAGCATTTT. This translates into CASSSPRDTSNQPQHF. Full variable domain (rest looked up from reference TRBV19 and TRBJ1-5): DGGITQSPKYLFRKEGQNVTLSCEQNLNHDAMYWYRQDPGQGLRLIYYSQIVNDFQKGDIAEGYSVSREKKESFPLTVTSAQKNPTAFYLCASSSPRDTSNQPQHFGDGTRLSIL.

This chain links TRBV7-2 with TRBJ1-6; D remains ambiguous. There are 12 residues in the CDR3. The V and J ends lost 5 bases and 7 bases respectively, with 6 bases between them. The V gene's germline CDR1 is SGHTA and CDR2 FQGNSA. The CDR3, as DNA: TGTGCCAGCAGCCCGTTCAATTCACCCCTCCACTTT. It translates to CASSPFNSPLHF.

Written as DNA, the CDR3 is TGTGCCAGCAAACAGGCCGGGACAGCTGCCGAGCAGTACTTC. Translating it yields CASKQAGTAAEQYF. The V call is TRBV6-5, the J call TRBJ2-7; 7 bases match TRBD1. The CDR3 length is 14 residues. Germline V gene sequence: CDR1 MNHEY, CDR2 SVGAGI. After removal of 7 bases from V and 6 bases from J, the junction contained 12 bases not matched to a gene.